Listed here are 26 T cell receptor beta chains from one sample, sequenced in a study of beta chain features in type 1 diabetes (dated by TCRdb to between 2017 and 2018). Overall results and qualifications from the work: A moderate but significant shortening of TCRB CDR3 length was observed in type 1 diabetes patients in all four CD4+ subsets.

Libraries came from the immunoSEQ multiplex PCR assay. The entire isolated RNA was reverse transcribed using the High Capacity cDNA Reverse Transcription Kit, and thus expressed TCRB transcripts were sequenced. What TCRdb holds here is the immuneACCESS table cut down to in-frame rearrangements. Part of the clones is not present; checked against another copy, under half of the missing clones reflect an unresolved V gene, and the others are unexplained. Here the sample has about 650,000 clones; 9.5% to 15% occur a single time. The ten largest clonotypes hold more than 0.1% of the sample. For these receptors, no antigen is known. Sequencing used naive CD4+ T cells from blood. The cell subset or site label, read with the paper, signifies: true naive CD4+ T cells. These receptors originate from a man aged 30 to 39 with type 1 diabetes.

This clone has only a few counts. The CDR3 sequence: CAWSGGVTYEQYF. The CDR3 nucleotides read TGTGCCTGGAGTGGAGGGGTAACCTACGAGCAGTACTTC. The chain carries TRBV30 and TRBJ2-7; perhaps D is TRBD1 or TRBD2 (5 bases each). The ends were cut back, 1 base at V and 2 bases at J, with 9 bases in the middle. The CDR3 is 13 amino acids. The V gene's germline CDR1 is GTSNPN and CDR2 SVGIG (reference sequence).

The table lists this clone with a few counts. CDR3 amino acids: CASSLTGTAVTGELFF. As DNA, the CDR3 is TGTGCCAGCAGTTTAACAGGGACGGCGGTCACCGGGGAGCTGTTTTTT. The chain uses TRBV28 and TRBJ2-2, with D possibly being TRBD1 (6 bases). Germline CDR1 MDHEN, CDR2 SYDVKM. Trimming removed 2 bases from V and 4 bases from J, with 14 bases in between. This CDR3 contains 16 residues. Drawing the rest from reference TRBV28 and TRBJ2-2, the complete variable domain is DVKVTQSSRYLVKRTGEKVFLECVQDMDHENMFWYRQDPGLGLRLIYFSYDVKMKEKGDIPEGYSVSREKKERFSLILESASTNQTSMYLCASSLTGTAVTGELFFGEGSRLTVL.

This clone was seen a few times. V and J are TRBV10-3 and TRBJ2-3; TRBD2 matches at 13 bases. Germline lookup yields CDR1 ENHRY and CDR2 SYGVKD. The CDR3 has 16 amino acids. V lost 6 bases and J lost 5; bases outside the gene matches: 8. In DNA, the CDR3 is TGTGCCATCAGGGGGACTAGCGGGGAGGCTATAGATACGCAGTATTTT. It encodes CAIRGTSGEAIDTQYF.

The CDR3 DNA sequence: TGTGCCAGCAGCGTAAGGGTTGACACTGAAGCTTTCTTT. This codes for CASSVRVDTEAFF. The J gene is TRBJ1-1, the V gene TRBV9; D ambiguous. The CDR3 runs 13 residues. Germline V gene lookup returns CDR1 SGDLS and CDR2 YYNGEE. V lost 1 base and J lost 3, with 7 bases in between.

V gene TRBV18 combines with J gene TRBJ2-3; D is unresolved. This CDR3 is 15 amino acids long. The V end lost 2 bases, the J end lost 3 bases, and 12 bases lay between the germline ends. Germline CDR1 reads KGHSH; CDR2 reads LQKENI. DNA for the CDR3: TGTGCCAGCTCACCAGAGGCCGGTTATACAGATACGCAGTATTTT. This codes for CASSPEAGYTDTQYF.

This rearrangement joins TRBV5-1 to TRBJ2-3; TRBD1 or TRBD2 may be the D gene (5 bases each). Germline loops: CDR1 SGHRS, CDR2 YFSETQ. The CDR3 is 12 amino acids. V was trimmed by 2 bases and J by 6 bases, leaving 7 bases between them. The DNA of the CDR3 is TGCGCCAGCAGCTTCGAGGGGGATACGCAGTATTTT. Its protein is CASSFEGDTQYF.

This chain connects TRBV7-8 to TRBJ2-2, with TRBD1 matching 8 bases. This CDR3 comprises 16 residues. With V trimmed by 4 bases and J by 6 bases, 10 bases remained unmatched. Germline V gene data show CDR1 as SGHVS and CDR2 as FQNEAQ. This CDR3 reads CASSWGQAVLAGELFF. The CDR3 DNA reads TGTGCCAGCAGCTGGGGACAGGCAGTCCTAGCCGGGGAGCTGTTTTTT.

The chain uses TRBV28 and TRBJ2-7; TRBD2 is a possible D gene (5 bases). The V gene's germline CDR1 is MDHEN and CDR2 SYDVKM. The V end lost 5 bases, the J end lost 3 bases, and 14 bases lay between the germline ends. The CDR3 is 14 amino acids. CDR3: CASSLGVQYYEQYF. The CDR3 DNA is TGTGCCAGCAGTCTCGGGGTCCAGTACTACGAGCAGTACTTC.

This clone showed up just a few times. The chain uses TRBV28 and TRBJ2-7, with 11 bases identical to TRBD2. In germline, CDR1 is MDHEN, CDR2 SYDVKM. This CDR3 comprises 14 residues. V lost 7 bases, J lost 2 bases, and 4 bases stayed unmatched. CDR3 DNA: TGTGCCAGCACCCTTAGCGGGGGGGCCTACGAGCAGTACTTC. It yields the protein CASTLSGGAYEQYF.

The genes are TRBV5-6 and TRBJ1-1, with D maybe TRBD1 (5 bases). V was trimmed by 0 bases and J by 7 bases, leaving 7 bases between them. Germline V gene sequence: CDR1 SGHDT, CDR2 YYEEEE. There are 12 residues in the CDR3. The chain's CDR3 is CASSLGQFEAFF. The CDR3 nucleotides are TGTGCCAGCAGCTTGGGACAGTTTGAAGCTTTCTTT.

This clone was seen a few times. The gene calls are TRBV21-1 and TRBJ2-3; the tabulated D call, TRBD2, remains unverified against the DNA. TRBV21-1 corresponds to a pseudogene. CDR3 length: 14 residues. The CDR3 loop is CASGRESFTDTQYF. In DNA form, the CDR3 reads TGTGCCAGCGGGCGGGAGTCATTCACAGATACGCAGTATTTT.

In its sample, this clone was seen a few times. CDR3 amino acids: CASSYTGYNEQFF. The CDR3 region has the DNA TGTGCCAGCAGTTACACAGGGTACAATGAGCAGTTCTTC. V and J are TRBV11-1 and TRBJ2-1, with D possibly being TRBD1 (6 bases). Germline V lookup: CDR1 SGHAT, CDR2 FQDESV (reference sequence). The V gene lost 6 bases and the J gene lost 4 bases, with 10 bases spanning the gap. This CDR3 comprises 13 residues.

This sequence joins TRBV30 and TRBJ1-4; D may be TRBD1 (5 bases). From germline, CDR1 is GTSNPN and CDR2 SVGIG (reference sequence). The CDR3 has 13 residues. The ends were cut back, 2 bases at V and 5 bases at J, with 9 bases in the middle. For the CDR3, the DNA is TGTGCCTGGAGTCGACAGTCAAATGAAAAACTGTTTTTT. Translating it yields CAWSRQSNEKLFF.

This chain joins TRBV2 and TRBJ1-1; D is possibly TRBD1 (5 bases). V lost 6 bases and J lost 4, with 12 bases in between. The CDR3 is 13 residues long. The germline V gene has CDR1 SNHLY and CDR2 FYNNEI. The CDR3 loop is CASSRGTTTEAFF. CDR3 bases: TGTGCCAGCAGCAGAGGGACCACCACTGAAGCTTTCTTT. The variable domain in full, completed from reference TRBV2 and TRBJ1-1, reads EPEVTQTPSHQVTQMGQEVILRCVPISNHLYFYWYRQILGQKVEFLVSFYNNEISEKSEIFDDQFSVERPDGSNFTLKIRSTKLEDSAMYFCASSRGTTTEAFFGQGTRLTVV.

There are a few counts of this clone. This sequence joins TRBV7-2 and TRBJ1-2, with 7 bases aligning to TRBD1. The CDR3 has 13 residues. J lost 3 bases, V lost 6 bases, and 4 bases had no gene match. Germline V gene data show CDR1 as SGHTA and CDR2 as FQGNSA. The CDR3 spells CASSTGQDYGYTF. The CDR3 bases are TGTGCCAGCAGTACTGGACAGGACTATGGCTACACCTTC. Based on the CDR3 plus reference TRBV7-2 and TRBJ1-2, the full variable domain is GAGVSQSPSNKVTEKGKDVELRCDPISGHTALYWYRQSLGQGLEFLIYFQGNSAPDKSGLPSDRFSAERTGGSVSTLTIQRTQQEDSAVYLCASSTGQDYGYTFGSGTRLTVV.

The V and J genes are TRBV7-9 and TRBJ1-1; 8 positions match TRBD1. This CDR3 is 12 amino acids long. Germline values: CDR1 SEHNR, CDR2 FQNEAQ (reference sequence). The trim removed 5 bases at V and 11 bases at J, leaving 7 bases unmatched. CDR3 DNA sequence: TGTGCCAGCAGCCCAGGACAGGGTAATGCTTTCTTT. It translates to CASSPGQGNAFF.

The rearrangement joins TRBV12-5 to TRBJ1-1; D is ambiguous. CDR3 length equals 12 residues. V lost 7 bases and J lost 3, with 9 bases in between. The germline V gene has CDR1 LGHNT and CDR2 FRNRAP. The chain's CDR3 is CASAREYTEAFF. Written as DNA, the CDR3 is TGTGCTAGTGCAAGGGAATACACTGAAGCTTTCTTT. Combining the CDR3 with reference TRBV12-5 and TRBJ1-1 gives the whole variable domain DARVTQTPRHKVTEMGQEVTMRCQPILGHNTVFWYRQTMMQGLELLAYFRNRAPLDDSGMPKDRFSAEMPDATLATLKIQPSEPRDSAVYFCASAREYTEAFFGQGTRLTVV.

The chain combines TRBV29-1 with TRBJ2-1; a possible D gene is TRBD1 (5 bases). CDR3 length equals 14 residues. Germline-derived CDR1 and CDR2 are SQVTM and ANQGSEA. V lost 4 bases and J lost 7, with 17 bases in between. CDR3: CSVGLDSYLNEQFF. DNA of the CDR3: TGCAGCGTTGGGCTTGACAGTTACTTAAATGAGCAGTTCTTC.

This clone has a handful of counts. The genes are TRBV25-1 and TRBJ2-2; 8 bases align to TRBD1. The CDR3 sequence is 18 residues long. With 3 bases clipped from V and 4 bases from J, the junction kept 13 bases outside the gene matches. Germline loops: CDR1 MGHDK, CDR2 SYGVNS. In nucleotides, the CDR3 is TGTGCCAGCAGTGACGAGGCGCGAGGACAGGGAGGCACCGGGGAGCTGTTTTTT. It is translated as CASSDEARGQGGTGELFF.

This clone was seen a few times. The gene calls are TRBV30 and TRBJ2-7; 9 nucleotides line up with TRBD1. The V segment lost 5 bases and the J segment 4 bases; nucleotides outside the gene matches: 6. The V gene's germline CDR1 is GTSNPN and CDR2 SVGIG (reference sequence). This CDR3 spans 13 amino acids. The CDR3 region has the DNA TGTGCCTGGGGCGGGACAGGGATTTACGAGCAGTACTTC. Its translation: CAWGGTGIYEQYF.

This clone was counted a few times. The chain recombines TRBV5-6 with TRBJ2-5; perhaps TRBD1 as D (6 bases). Looked up from germline, CDR1 is SGHDT and CDR2 is YYEEEE. This CDR3 is built from 16 residues. Trimming cost V 4 bases and J 5 bases, with 21 bases left between them. The CDR3 loop is CASSADRSSGWETQYF. In nucleotides, the CDR3 is TGTGCCAGCAGCGCCGACAGGTCCTCAGGGTGGGAGACCCAGTACTTC.

This clone showed up just a few times. V and J are TRBV29-1 and TRBJ1-2, with D unclear. The CDR3 totals 14 residues. Germline V gene sequence: CDR1 SQVTM, CDR2 ANQGSEA. The ends were cut back, 4 bases at V and 2 bases at J, with 14 bases in the middle. CDR3 sequence reads: CSVAQSPSNYGYTF. The CDR3 DNA reads TGCAGCGTTGCACAGTCTCCTTCAAACTATGGCTACACCTTC.

The V call is TRBV9, the J call TRBJ2-1; 8 positions match TRBD2. With 0 bases clipped from V and 6 bases from J, the junction kept 2 bases outside the gene matches. The CDR3 contains 14 residues. Germline lookup yields CDR1 SGDLS and CDR2 YYNGEE. The DNA for the CDR3 is TGTGCCAGCAGCGTAGGAGGACTAGCCAATGAGCAGTTCTTC. It is translated as CASSVGGLANEQFF.

This clone has just a few counts. CDR3 residues: CASSIKGQGSSEQFF. CDR3 coding DNA: TGTGCCAGTAGTATCAAAGGACAGGGGTCGAGTGAGCAGTTCTTC. This rearrangement joins TRBV19 to TRBJ2-1, with 9 positions matching TRBD1. The length of the CDR3 is 15 residues. J was trimmed by 9 bases and V by 3 bases; bases with no gene match: 9. Looked up from germline, CDR1 is LNHDA and CDR2 is SQIVND (reference sequence).

Only a few counts were recorded for this clone. This chain links TRBV5-1 with TRBJ2-1; 7 positions agree with TRBD2. The CDR3 runs 16 residues. The V and J ends lost 5 bases and 7 bases, in that order; junction bases with no gene match: 15. Germline CDR1 is SGHRS and CDR2 is YFSETQ. The CDR3 region has the DNA TGCGCCAGCAGATGGCCCTCCGGGACTACGGGAAATGAGCAGTTCTTC. Residues: CASRWPSGTTGNEQFF. Complete variable domain (other parts from reference TRBV5-1 and TRBJ2-1): KAGVTQTPRYLIKTRGQQVTLSCSPISGHRSVSWYQQTPGQGLQFLFEYFSETQRNKGNFPGRFSGRQFSNSRSEMNVSTLELGDSALYLCASRWPSGTTGNEQFFGPGTRLTVL.

The chain is built from TRBV30 and TRBJ2-6, with TRBD2 matching 7 bases. CDR3 length equals 17 residues. V lost 1 base to trimming and J lost 4 bases; unmatched junction nucleotides: 10. Germline lookup yields CDR1 GTSNPN and CDR2 SVGIG (reference sequence). The chain's CDR3 is CAWSGGSGNQGANVLTF. The CDR3 DNA reads TGTGCCTGGAGTGGAGGGAGCGGGAACCAAGGGGCCAACGTCCTGACTTTC.